This TCR beta chain was sequenced in a study of CD8 T cells in ankylosing spondylitis. Broader study findings: Characteristic, it appeared, of ankylosing spondylitis blood was a TCR beta motif of roughly eight highly homologous variants. Significant enrichment of disease-linked clones was reportedly seen in matched ankylosing spondylitis synovial fluid.

This CDR3 is built from 18 residues. V was shortened by 3 bases and J by 0 bases, with 21 bases between the two germline ends. Germline lookup yields CDR1 DFQATT and CDR2 SNEGSKA (reference sequence). Many counts were recorded for this clonotype. Its cognate antigen is unknown. In making TCR beta libraries, quantitative 5'-RACE with molecular barcodes was used. TCRdb reprocessed the 5' RACE reads with MiXCR, giving one entry per CDR3 protein. The sample includes roughly 220,000 distinct CDR3 sequences, under 12% of them seen just once. This chain connects TRBV20-1 to TRBJ1-5; maybe TRBD1 (6 bases). The sequenced sample was blood, either unsorted or a sorted T cell fraction (not recorded which). The sequence was obtained from a male donor with ankylosing spondylitis or in good health (not recorded which). The CDR3 loop is CSASPQGGTTYSNQPQHF. Written as DNA, the CDR3 is TGCAGTGCTAGTCCACAGGGAGGGACCACTTATAGCAATCAGCCCCAGCATTTT.